This paragraph reports one TCR beta chain. Its specificity is not known. The data were taken from a study of beta chain features in type 1 diabetes. The study's findings and limits: There were fewer insertions and more deletions at the VDJ junctions of type 1 diabetes patients.

This CDR3 is built from 15 residues. J lost 7 bases, V lost 3 bases, and 6 bases had no gene match. Germline assignment: CDR1 SGDLS and CDR2 YYNGEE. Every bit of the isolated RNA underwent reverse transcription, so sequencing read expressed TCRB transcripts. Some clones are missing from TCRdb's copy, which holds only in-frame ones; the method was immunoSEQ multiplex PCR. The repertoire holds about 400,000 clones, around 13% seen once, with roughly 0.017% in the top ten. The sample consisted of naive CD4+ T cells from blood. The chain uses TRBV9 and TRBJ2-1; 11 bases fit TRBD2. The TCR comes from a man aged 18 to 30 in good health. Here the CDR3 reads CASSELAGVMNEQFF. For the CDR3, the DNA is TGTGCCAGCAGCGAACTAGCGGGAGTAATGAATGAGCAGTTCTTC.